This is a list of T cell receptor beta chains from one sample in a study of identical twins. TCRdb reprocessed the 5' RACE reads with MiXCR, giving one entry per CDR3 protein. The sample has some 1,600,000 distinct CDR3 sequences, 32% seen once. Sequencing was performed on cord blood. The source of these receptors is a newborn girl in good health. CDR3s include the opening cysteine and the closing phenylalanine or tryptophan. The D gene is left open where the match is weak. Clone size is given for some rows only: seen once, a few or many times, or a class if the clone is expanded.

V gene,clone size,J gene,CDR3 length,D gene,CDR3 DNA,CDR3 protein
TRBV12-5,few,TRBJ2-3,15,-,TGTGCTAGTGGTTTTGGACAGATCAGTACAGATACGCAGTATTTT,CASGFGQISTDTQYF
TRBV2,few,TRBJ1-2,14,-,TGTGCCAGCACTCTCGGACAGCCTATCTATGGCTACACCTTC,CASTLGQPIYGYTF
TRBV5-1,-,TRBJ2-7,16,TRBD1,TGCGCCAGCAGCTCACTTGGGACAGGGAGGGGCTACGAGCAGTACTTC,CASSSLGTGRGYEQYF
TRBV12-3/TRBV12-4,-,TRBJ2-2,16,TRBD2,TGTGCCAGCAGCACGGGACTAGCGGCGAACACCGGGGAGCTGTTTTTT,CASSTGLAANTGELFF
TRBV20-1,many,TRBJ2-3,11,-,TGCAGTGCTAGGGAAGGTGGGAGACAGTATTTT,CSAREGGRQYF
TRBV28,few,TRBJ1-2,14,-,TGTGCCAGCAGCCTCCCCAGCCGACCGGGTGGCTACACCTTC,CASSLPSRPGGYTF
TRBV6-2/TRBV6-3,few,TRBJ2-1,15,-,TGTGCCAGCAGTTACTTGGGGGGATCCTACAATGAGCAGTTCTTC,CASSYLGGSYNEQFF
TRBV12-3/TRBV12-4,once,TRBJ2-1,19,TRBD2,TGTGCCAGCAGTCCGGCCGGGACTAGCGGTTGGAGCTCCTACAATGAGCAGTTCTTC,CASSPAGTSGWSSYNEQFF
TRBV27,-,TRBJ2-7,13,TRBD1,TGTGCCAGCAGTTTATCCGCAGGGGGCGAGCAGTACTTC,CASSLSAGGEQYF
TRBV28,-,TRBJ2-1,15,-,TGTGCCAGCACCCCGGTGGATTCCCTATACAATGAGCAGTTCTTC,CASTPVDSLYNEQFF
TRBV19,-,TRBJ2-1,14,TRBD2,TGTGCCAGTACCCTAGGCCGGGGGGACTATGAGCAGTTCTTC,CASTLGRGDYEQFF
TRBV4-2,many,TRBJ1-2,16,-,TGTGCCAGCAGCCAAGATTCAGGCCCAGGGCGCTATGGCTACACCTTC,CASSQDSGPGRYGYTF
TRBV15,few,TRBJ2-7,11,-,TGTGCCACAAGCGAGATGACCGAGCAGTACTTC,CATSEMTEQYF
TRBV2,-,TRBJ2-5,13,-,TGTGCCAGCAACGGAGACCGGCAAGAGACCCAGTACTTC,CASNGDRQETQYF
TRBV5-1,-,TRBJ1-1,16,-,TGCGCCAGCAGCTTGGGATATGGGGGTCGCAACACTGAAGCTTTCTTT,CASSLGYGGRNTEAFF
TRBV12-3/TRBV12-4,few,TRBJ2-7,15,TRBD2,TGTGCCAGCACCCGGGGTCTAGCGGGGTCCTACGAGCAGTACTTC,CASTRGLAGSYEQYF
TRBV20-1,-,TRBJ1-2,12,-,TGCAGTGCTAGACGCGGGAGGGAAGGCTACACCTTC,CSARRGREGYTF
TRBV7-2,-,TRBJ2-1,14,TRBD2,TGTGCCAGCCGGCCGTCGGCGGGAGGGGGGGAGCAGTTCTTC,CASRPSAGGGEQFF
TRBV30,-,TRBJ1-1,12,-,TGTGCCTACCAGGACGGAAACACTGAAGCTTTCTTT,CAYQDGNTEAFF
TRBV20-1,few,TRBJ2-1,15,TRBD2,TGCAGTGCTAGAGATGGCAGCGGGAACTACAATGAGCAGTTCTTC,CSARDGSGNYNEQFF
TRBV5-5,-,TRBJ2-7,17,-,TGTGCCAGCAGCTTCGGCCGGAGGGTGGGGCCTTCCTACGAGCAGTACTTC,CASSFGRRVGPSYEQYF
TRBV2,-,TRBJ2-1,12,-,TGTGCCAGCAGTGTAGAGCCCTATGAGCAGTTCTTC,CASSVEPYEQFF
TRBV20-1,few,TRBJ2-5,15,TRBD2,TGCAGTGGGTCGACTAGCGGGGGGCTCCAAGAGACCCAGTACTTC,CSGSTSGGLQETQYF
TRBV7-2,-,TRBJ2-7,15,-,TGTGCCGGCAGCCAAGACCCGGGAGCACCTTACGAGCAGTACTTC,CAGSQDPGAPYEQYF
TRBV6-2/TRBV6-3,-,TRBJ2-1,10,-,TGTGCCACCGGCCGGGGTGGGCAGTTCTTC,CATGRGGQFF
TRBV3-1,-,TRBJ1-2,16,-,TGTGCCAGCAGCCCCGAGGGGGGGGAGAGCAGCTATGGCTACACCTTC,CASSPEGGESSYGYTF
TRBV6-1,few,TRBJ2-7,15,TRBD1,TGTGCCAGCAGTGAAGCCGGGACAGGGGTCCACGAGCAGTACTTC,CASSEAGTGVHEQYF
TRBV7-2,many,TRBJ2-7,12,-,TGCGCCAGCAGCTTTGTATCCTACGAGCAGTACTTC,CASSFVSYEQYF
TRBV5-1,many,TRBJ1-1,12,-,TGTGCCAGCAGCTCTCAGAACACTGAAGCTTTCTTT,CASSSQNTEAFF
TRBV5-1,-,TRBJ2-7,14,-,TGCGCCAGCAGCAGATCTAGTCCAGCCTACGAGCAGTACTTC,CASSRSSPAYEQYF
TRBV3-1,-,TRBJ2-3,17,-,TGTGCCAGCAGTCCTGCAGGGACGGGAGTGAGCACAGATACGCAGTATTTT,CASSPAGTGVSTDTQYF
TRBV20-1,-,TRBJ2-3,12,-,TGCAGTGCTAGAGCGGGACTAGATACGCAGTATTTT,CSARAGLDTQYF
TRBV2,-,TRBJ1-2,11,-,TGTGCCAGCAGAAGCACAGGGCCCTACACCTTC,CASRSTGPYTF
TRBV6-5,-,TRBJ2-1,15,TRBD1,TGTGCCAGCGGCCCGGACAGGGAGACCTACAATGAGCAGTTCTTC,CASGPDRETYNEQFF
TRBV4-1,few,TRBJ1-2,14,TRBD1,TGCGCCAGCAGCCCGACAGGGCAATCGGGGGGCTACACCTTC,CASSPTGQSGGYTF
TRBV2,few,TRBJ2-4,16,TRBD2,TGTGCCAGCAGCTCTAGCGGGGGGGTGGCCAAAAACATTCAGTACTTC,CASSSSGGVAKNIQYF
TRBV14,-,TRBJ2-1,19,TRBD2,TGTGCCAGCAGCCGGTTGGGACGGGCTGCGGGAGAACACACGAATGAGCAGTTCTTC,CASSRLGRAAGEHTNEQFF
TRBV7-9,few,TRBJ1-1,12,-,TGTGCCAGCAGCAATAACCCCCTTGAAGCTTTCTTT,CASSNNPLEAFF
TRBV29-1,-,TRBJ1-1,14,-,TGCAGCGTTGCTGCCCTGAGGGCGAACACTGAAGCTTTCTTT,CSVAALRANTEAFF
TRBV2,-,TRBJ1-6,12,-,TGTGCCAGCACAAAATATAATTCACCCCTCCACTTT,CASTKYNSPLHF
TRBV5-1,-,TRBJ2-5,15,TRBD2,TGCGCCAGCAGCTTGACTAGCGGGGGAAACAATGAGCAGTACTTC,CASSLTSGGNNEQYF
TRBV3-1,once,TRBJ2-7,17,TRBD2,TGTGCCAGCAGCCACTCAGGACTAGCGGGAGTTTGGAATGAGCAGTACTTC,CASSHSGLAGVWNEQYF
TRBV5-6,-,TRBJ2-7,14,TRBD2,TGTGCCAGCAGCTTGACTAGCGGGAGGCCCGAGCAGTACTTC,CASSLTSGRPEQYF
TRBV15,-,TRBJ2-5,15,-,TGTGCCACCAGCAGAGATTTAGGGGAGCAAGAGACCCAGTACTTC,CATSRDLGEQETQYF
TRBV11-2,once,TRBJ2-5,16,-,TGTGCCAGCAGCTTAGATCTAAGCCGGGACACAAGAGACCAGTACTTC,CASSLDLSRDTRDQYF
TRBV10-2,-,TRBJ2-5,18,TRBD2,TGCGCCAGCAGTGACTGGTCTAGCGGGGGGGAGTTCGTGGAGACCCAGTACTTC,CASSDWSSGGEFVETQYF
TRBV6-5,-,TRBJ2-5,13,-,TGTGCCACCAGGACTAAACAGCAAGAGACCCAGTACTTC,CATRTKQQETQYF